The source of this T cell receptor beta chain is a study of Ad26.COV2.S vaccination and SARS-CoV-2 variants. Study information: The COV1001 Ad26.COV2.S trial arm included the donor.

Whole-study findings and limits: Post-vaccination breadth of spike-specific CD8+ and CD4+ T cell responses was reportedly substantial.

Profiling relied on immunoSEQ multiplex PCR, and the TCRdb table lists in-frame clones only, not all of them. The data contain about 430,000 clones, approximately 92% of them singletons. Note on this clone: Antigen unknown.

The treatment is: around 19 received Ad26.COV2.S at low or high dose, single or two shots; roughly five received placebo; per-sample allocation not given. Sampling happened 63 days after the first vaccine or placebo injection. In Boston, the donor was an adult between 18-55 years of age. Germline V gene sequence: CDR1 SGHVS, CDR2 FQNEAQ. CDR3 length: 17 residues. The V segment lost 5 bases and the J segment 0 bases; nucleotides outside the gene matches: 10. The sequence derives from a person aged 18-60 years who received the Ad26.COV2.S COVID-19 vaccine or a placebo. The chain recombines TRBV7-8 with TRBJ2-1; 7 bases line up with TRBD1. The sample in question was peripheral blood, obtained in a trial of Ad26.COV2.S vaccine versus placebo. This CDR3 reads CASSLETGVSSYNEQFF. As DNA, the CDR3 is TGTGCCAGCAGCCTAGAAACAGGGGTCAGCTCCTACAATGAGCAGTTCTTC.